This T cell receptor (beta chain) was profiled in a study of radiotherapy plus CTLA-4 blockade in lung cancer. Whole-study context: Overall, roughly 17% of patients showed an objective response, while over 30% attained disease control. Findings and caveats of the study: Tumor-origin TCR clones grew in blood after radiotherapy plus ipilimumab. Dynamics of early blood T cell clones, together with interferon-beta, were reportedly the best predictors of response.

Sequenced by immunoSEQ multiplex PCR; TCRdb stores in-frame clones only, minus some. The table lists approximately 90,000 clones, 80% to 90% of them singletons. Focal radiation plus CTLA-4 blockade with ipilimumab was given to patients with chemo-refractory metastatic non-small-cell lung cancer. A word on this clone: Its antigen is unidentified.

There are 15 residues in the CDR3. The V gene's germline CDR1 is SNHLY and CDR2 FYNNEI. V trimming: 6 bases; J trimming: 0 bases; junction bases outside the gene matches: 8. This chain links TRBV2 with TRBJ2-7; TRBD1 aligns across 7 bases. This sample comprised peripheral blood, obtained from a patient treated with radiotherapy plus ipilimumab. The receptor was isolated from a human donor with non-small cell lung cancer who had stable disease on radiotherapy plus ipilimumab. CDR3 amino acids: CASRSQGQGSYEQYF. DNA for the CDR3: TGTGCCAGCAGATCACAGGGGCAGGGCTCCTACGAGCAGTACTTC.